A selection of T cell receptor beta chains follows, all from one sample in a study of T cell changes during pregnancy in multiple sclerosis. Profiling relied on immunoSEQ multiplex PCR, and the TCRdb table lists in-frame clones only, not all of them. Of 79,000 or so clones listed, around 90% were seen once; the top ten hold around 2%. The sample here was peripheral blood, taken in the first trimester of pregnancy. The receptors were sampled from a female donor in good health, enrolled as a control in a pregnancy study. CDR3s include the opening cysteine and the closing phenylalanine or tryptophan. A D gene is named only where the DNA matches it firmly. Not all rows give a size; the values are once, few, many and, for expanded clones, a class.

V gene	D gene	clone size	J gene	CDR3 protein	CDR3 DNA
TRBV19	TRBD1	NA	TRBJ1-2	CASSPTGAGYGYTF	TGTGCCAGTAGCCCGACAGGGGCGGGCTATGGCTACACCTTC
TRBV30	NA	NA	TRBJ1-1	CAWSVLLTEAFF	TGTGCCTGGAGTGTACTTCTCACTGAAGCTTTCTTT
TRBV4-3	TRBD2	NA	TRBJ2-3	CASSPQSSGGKDTQYF	TGCGCCAGCAGCCCGCAGTCAAGCGGGGGGAAAGATACGCAGTATTTT
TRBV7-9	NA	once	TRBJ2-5	CASSFPRLETQYF	TGTGCCAGCAGCTTTCCCAGGCTGGAGACCCAGTACTTC
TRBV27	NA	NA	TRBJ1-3	CASASGSSGNTIYF	TGTGCCAGCGCGTCCGGGAGCTCTGGAAACACCATATATTTT
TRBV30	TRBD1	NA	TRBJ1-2	CAWSEADRGGYTF	TGTGCCTGGAGCGAAGCCGACAGGGGCGGCTACACCTTC
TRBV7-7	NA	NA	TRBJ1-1	CASSPGAFF	TGTGCTAGCAGCCCCGGGGCTTTCTTT
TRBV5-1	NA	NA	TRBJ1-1	CASSLSTLNTEAFF	TGCGCCAGCAGCTTGTCGACACTGAACACTGAAGCTTTCTTT
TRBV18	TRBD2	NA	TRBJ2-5	CASEEAGAGETQYF	TGTGCCAGCGAAGAAGCGGGGGCGGGGGAGACCCAGTACTTC
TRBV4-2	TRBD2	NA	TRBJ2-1	CASSPRRGLAGGHNEQFF	TGTGCCAGCAGCCCCCGAAGGGGACTAGCGGGGGGTCACAATGAGCAGTTCTTC
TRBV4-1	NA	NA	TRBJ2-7	CASSQAPTSFSYEQYF	TGCGCCAGCAGCCAAGCCCCGACTAGTTTTTCCTACGAGCAGTACTTC
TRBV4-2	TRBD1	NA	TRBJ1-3	CASSQNPGQGANTIYF	TGTGCCAGCAGCCAAAACCCGGGACAGGGGGCAAACACCATATATTTT
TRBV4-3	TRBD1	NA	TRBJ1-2	CASSQATGTASGYTF	TGCGCCAGCAGCCAAGCAACCGGGACAGCCTCGGGCTACACCTTC
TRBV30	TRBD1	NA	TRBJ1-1	CAWSYTGAEAFF	TGTGCCTGGAGTTACACAGGGGCTGAAGCTTTCTTT
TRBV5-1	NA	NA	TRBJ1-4	CASKLDIVGEKLFF	TGCGCCAGCAAATTGGACATCGTAGGCGAAAAACTGTTTTTT
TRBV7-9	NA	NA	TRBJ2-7	CASSPPPQYEQYF	TGTGCCAGCAGCCCACCCCCGCAGTACGAGCAGTACTTC
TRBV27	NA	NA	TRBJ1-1	CASSRGGNTEAFF	TGTGCCAGCAGCAGAGGAGGGAACACTGAAGCTTTCTTT
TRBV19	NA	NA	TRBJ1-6	CACTTGLGDSPLHF	TGTGCCTGCACGACAGGTTTAGGCGATTCACCCCTCCACTTT
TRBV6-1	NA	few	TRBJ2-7	CASSESLSVAKQYF	TGTGCCAGCAGTGAAAGCCTTAGCGTTGCGAAGCAGTACTTC
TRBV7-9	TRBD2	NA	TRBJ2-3	CASSPGGGTDTQYF	TGTGCCAGCAGCCCCGGGGGGGGCACAGATACGCAGTATTTT
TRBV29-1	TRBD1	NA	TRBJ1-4	CSADSGTGGVGEKLFF	TGCAGCGCCGACTCCGGGACAGGGGGCGTTGGGGAAAAACTGTTTTTT
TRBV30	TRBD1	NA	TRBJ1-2	CAWRRDRARGYTF	TGTGCCTGGAGAAGGGACAGGGCTCGTGGCTACACCTTC
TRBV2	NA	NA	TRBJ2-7	CASSEGGAVGEQYF	TGTGCCAGCAGTGAAGGCGGGGCGGTTGGGGAGCAGTACTTC
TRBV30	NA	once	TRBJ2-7	CAWSVRAYEQYF	TGTGCCTGGAGTGTACGAGCCTACGAGCAGTACTTC
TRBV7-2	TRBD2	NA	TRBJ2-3	CASSLLGLATDTQYF	TGTGCCAGCAGCTTACTGGGACTAGCAACAGATACGCAGTATTTT
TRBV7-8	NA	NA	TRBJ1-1	CASSSAPGALTEAFF	TGTGCCAGCAGCTCCGCCCCAGGGGCACTGACTGAAGCTTTCTTT
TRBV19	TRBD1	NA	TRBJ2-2	CASSTRTGNAGELFF	TGTGCCAGTAGCACCCGGACAGGGAACGCCGGGGAGCTGTTTTTT
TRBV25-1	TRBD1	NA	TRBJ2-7	CASTGQGTYYEQYF	TGTGCCAGCACGGGACAGGGGACTTACTACGAGCAGTACTTC
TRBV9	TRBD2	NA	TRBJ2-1	CASSGLSGGRWYEQFF	TGTGCCAGCAGCGGATTAAGCGGGGGGAGGTGGTATGAGCAGTTCTTC
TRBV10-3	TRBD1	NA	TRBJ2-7	CAISDGQGVGEQYF	TGTGCCATCAGTGACGGACAGGGAGTAGGCGAGCAGTACTTC
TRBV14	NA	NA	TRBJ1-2	CASSRGGPEAYGYTF	TGTGCCAGCAGCCGAGGAGGCCCCGAGGCCTATGGCTACACCTTC
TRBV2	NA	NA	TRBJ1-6	CASSAARQGGSPLHF	TGTGCCAGCAGTGCGGCTCGGCAGGGCGGCTCACCCCTCCACTTT
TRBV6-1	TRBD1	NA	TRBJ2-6	CASSEWTGGSGANVLTF	TGTGCCAGCAGTGAATGGACAGGCGGCTCTGGGGCCAACGTCCTGACTTTC
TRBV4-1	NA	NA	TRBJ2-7	CASSQDTTNYEQYF	TGCGCCAGCAGCCAAGATACAACAAACTACGAGCAGTACTTC
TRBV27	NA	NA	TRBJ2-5	CASSLARLGGQQETQYF	TGTGCCAGCAGTTTAGCCCGACTGGGAGGTCAGCAAGAGACCCAGTACTTC
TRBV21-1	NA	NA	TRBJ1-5	CASSKPGTPDQPQHF	TGTGCCAGCAGCAAACCCGGGACACCCGATCAGCCCCAGCATTTT
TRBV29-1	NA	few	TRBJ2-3	CSVATDTQYF	TGCAGCGTTGCTACAGATACGCAGTATTTT
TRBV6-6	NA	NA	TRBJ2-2	CAIHLGGRTGELFF	TGTGCCATACATTTGGGGGGGCGGACCGGGGAGCTGTTTTTT
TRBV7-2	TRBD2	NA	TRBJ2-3	CASSRVLAGLTDTQYF	TGTGCCAGCAGCCGAGTCCTAGCGGGCCTCACAGATACGCAGTATTTT
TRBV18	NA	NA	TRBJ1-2	CASSKDRNNYGYTF	TGTGCCAGCTCAAAGGACAGAAATAACTATGGCTACACCTTC
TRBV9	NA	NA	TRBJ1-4	CASSDNGLNEKLFF	TGTGCCAGCAGCGATAATGGCCTTAATGAAAAACTGTTTTTT
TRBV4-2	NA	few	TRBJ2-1	CASSNPQGSYNEQFF	TGTGCCAGCAGCAACCCACAGGGTTCCTACAATGAGCAGTTCTTC
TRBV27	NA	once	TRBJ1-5	CATQARGAVGQPQHF	TGTGCCACCCAAGCCCGCGGGGCTGTGGGTCAGCCCCAGCATTTT
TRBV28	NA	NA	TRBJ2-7	CASSLFQSF	TGTGCCAGCAGTTTATTTCAGTCCTTC
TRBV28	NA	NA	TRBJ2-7	CASSHRGSYEQYF	TGTGCCAGCAGTCACCGCGGGTCCTACGAGCAGTACTTC
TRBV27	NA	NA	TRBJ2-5	CASISSSRPGVYLFETQYF	TGTGCCAGCATCTCTTCGAGTCGGCCGGGGGTTTATCTTTTTGAGACCCAGTACTTC
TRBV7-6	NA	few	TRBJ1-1	CASSLNQGNTEAFF	TGTGCCAGCAGCTTAAATCAGGGGAACACTGAAGCTTTCTTT